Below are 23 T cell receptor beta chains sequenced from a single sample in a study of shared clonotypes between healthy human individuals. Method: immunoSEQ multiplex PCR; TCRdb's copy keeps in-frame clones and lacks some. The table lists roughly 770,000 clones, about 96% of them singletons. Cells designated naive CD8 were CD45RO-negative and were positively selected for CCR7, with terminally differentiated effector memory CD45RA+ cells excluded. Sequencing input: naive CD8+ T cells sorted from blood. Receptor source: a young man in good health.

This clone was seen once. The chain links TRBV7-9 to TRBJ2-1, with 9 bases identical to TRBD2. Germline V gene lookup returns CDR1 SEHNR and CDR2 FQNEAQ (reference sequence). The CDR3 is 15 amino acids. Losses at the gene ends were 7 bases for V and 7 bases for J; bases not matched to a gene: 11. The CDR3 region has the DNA TGTGCCAGCATGGACTGGGCGGGAGGGATTAATGAGCAGTTCTTC. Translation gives CASMDWAGGINEQFF.

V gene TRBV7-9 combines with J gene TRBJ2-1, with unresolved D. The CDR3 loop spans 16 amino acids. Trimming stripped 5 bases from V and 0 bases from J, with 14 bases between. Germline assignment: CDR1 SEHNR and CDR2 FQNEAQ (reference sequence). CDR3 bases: TGTGCCAGCAGCCCCAGTCGAGCCAGCTCCTACAATGAGCAGTTCTTC. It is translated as CASSPSRASSYNEQFF. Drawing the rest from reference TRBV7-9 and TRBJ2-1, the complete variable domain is DTGVSQNPRHKITKRGQNVTFRCDPISEHNRLYWYRQTLGQGPEFLTYFQNEAQLEKSRLLSDRFSAERPKGSFSTLEIQRTEQGDSAMYLCASSPSRASSYNEQFFGPGTRLTVL.

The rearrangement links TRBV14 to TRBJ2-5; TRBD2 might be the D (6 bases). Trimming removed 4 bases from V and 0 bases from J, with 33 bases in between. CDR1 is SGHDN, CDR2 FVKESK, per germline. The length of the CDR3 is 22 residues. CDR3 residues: CASSPIAPGEPIVELYQETQYF. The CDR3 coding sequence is TGTGCCAGCAGCCCAATCGCCCCGGGGGAGCCGATAGTTGAGTTGTACCAAGAGACCCAGTACTTC.

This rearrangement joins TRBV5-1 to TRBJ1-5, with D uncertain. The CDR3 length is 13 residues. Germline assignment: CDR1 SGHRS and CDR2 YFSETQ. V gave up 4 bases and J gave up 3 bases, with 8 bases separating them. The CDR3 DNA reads TGCGCCAGCAGCACTGGGATCAATCAGCCCCAGCATTTT. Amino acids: CASSTGINQPQHF. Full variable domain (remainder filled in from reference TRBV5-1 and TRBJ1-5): KAGVTQTPRYLIKTRGQQVTLSCSPISGHRSVSWYQQTPGQGLQFLFEYFSETQRNKGNFPGRFSGRQFSNSRSEMNVSTLELGDSALYLCASSTGINQPQHFGDGTRLSIL.

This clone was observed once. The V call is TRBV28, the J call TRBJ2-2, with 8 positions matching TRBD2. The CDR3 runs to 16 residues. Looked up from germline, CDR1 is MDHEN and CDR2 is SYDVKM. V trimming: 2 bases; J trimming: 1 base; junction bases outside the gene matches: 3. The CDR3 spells CASSLLAGGNTGELFF. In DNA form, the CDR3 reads TGTGCCAGCAGTTTACTCGCGGGAGGGAACACCGGGGAGCTGTTTTTT.

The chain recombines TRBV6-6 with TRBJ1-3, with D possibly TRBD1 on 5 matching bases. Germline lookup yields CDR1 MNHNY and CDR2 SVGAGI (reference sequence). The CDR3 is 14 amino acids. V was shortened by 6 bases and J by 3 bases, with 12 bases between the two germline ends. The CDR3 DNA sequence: TGTGCCAGCAGACGGGGACGGAATGGAAACACCATATATTTT. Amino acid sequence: CASRRGRNGNTIYF.

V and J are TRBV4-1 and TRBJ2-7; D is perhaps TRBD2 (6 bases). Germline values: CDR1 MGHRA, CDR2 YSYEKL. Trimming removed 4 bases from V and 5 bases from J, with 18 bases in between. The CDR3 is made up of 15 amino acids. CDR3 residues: CASSPPGGLSHEQYF. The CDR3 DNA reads TGCGCCAGCAGCCCCCCCGGGGGACTGTCCCACGAGCAGTACTTC.

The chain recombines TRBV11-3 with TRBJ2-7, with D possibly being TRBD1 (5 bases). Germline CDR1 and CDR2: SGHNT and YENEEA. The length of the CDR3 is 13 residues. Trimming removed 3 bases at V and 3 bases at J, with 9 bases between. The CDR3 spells CASSLRQGYEQYF. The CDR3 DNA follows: TGTGCCAGCAGCTTGCGGCAGGGCTACGAGCAGTACTTC.

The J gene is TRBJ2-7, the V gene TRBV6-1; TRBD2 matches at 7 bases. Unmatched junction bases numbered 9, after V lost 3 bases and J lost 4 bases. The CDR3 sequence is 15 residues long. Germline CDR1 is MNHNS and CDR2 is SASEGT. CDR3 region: CASSDYGGSGYEQYF. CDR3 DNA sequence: TGTGCCAGCAGTGACTATGGCGGGAGCGGGTACGAGCAGTACTTC.

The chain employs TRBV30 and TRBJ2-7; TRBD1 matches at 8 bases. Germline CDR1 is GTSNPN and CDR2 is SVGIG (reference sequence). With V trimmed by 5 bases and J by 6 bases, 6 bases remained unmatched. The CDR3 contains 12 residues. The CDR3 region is CAWGQGAGEQYF. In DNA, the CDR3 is TGTGCCTGGGGGCAGGGGGCGGGCGAGCAGTACTTC. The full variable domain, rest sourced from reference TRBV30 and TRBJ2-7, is SQTIHQWPATLVQPVGSPLSLECTVEGTSNPNLYWYRQAAGRGLQLLFYSVGIGQISSEVPQNLSASRPQDRQFILSSKKLLLSDSGFYLCAWGQGAGEQYFGPGTRLTVT.

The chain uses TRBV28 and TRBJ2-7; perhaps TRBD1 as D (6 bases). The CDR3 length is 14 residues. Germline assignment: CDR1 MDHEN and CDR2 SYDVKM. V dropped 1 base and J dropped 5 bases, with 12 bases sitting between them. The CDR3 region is CASSLSARGNEQYF. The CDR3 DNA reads TGTGCCAGCAGTTTATCCGCCAGGGGCAACGAGCAGTACTTC.

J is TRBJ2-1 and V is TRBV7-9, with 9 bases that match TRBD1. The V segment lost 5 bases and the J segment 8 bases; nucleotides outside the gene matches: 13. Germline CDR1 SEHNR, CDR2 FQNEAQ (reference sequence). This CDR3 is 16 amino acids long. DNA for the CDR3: TGTGCCAGCAGCCCTCGGACAGGGGAGGGGTACGATGAGCAGTTCTTC. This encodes CASSPRTGEGYDEQFF.

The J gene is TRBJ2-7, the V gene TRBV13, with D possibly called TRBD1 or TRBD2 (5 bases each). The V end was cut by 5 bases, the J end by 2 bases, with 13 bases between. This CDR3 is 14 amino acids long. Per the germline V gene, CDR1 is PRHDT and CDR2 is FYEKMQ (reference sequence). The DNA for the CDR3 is TGTGCCAGCAGCCTAGCCACAGGAGCCTACGAGCAGTACTTC. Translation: CASSLATGAYEQYF.

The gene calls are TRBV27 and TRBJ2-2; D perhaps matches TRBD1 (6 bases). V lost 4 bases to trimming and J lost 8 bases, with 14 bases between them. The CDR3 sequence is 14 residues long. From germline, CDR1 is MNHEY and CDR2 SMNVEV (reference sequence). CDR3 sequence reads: CASSYGQIEGELFF. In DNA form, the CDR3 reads TGTGCCAGCAGTTACGGACAGATAGAGGGGGAGCTGTTTTTT.

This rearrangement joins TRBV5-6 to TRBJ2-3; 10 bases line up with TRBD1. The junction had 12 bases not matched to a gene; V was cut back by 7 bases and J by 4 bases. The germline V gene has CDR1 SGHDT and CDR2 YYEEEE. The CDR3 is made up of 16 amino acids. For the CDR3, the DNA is TGTGCCAGCCATACAGGACAGGGGGACTCGGCAGATACGCAGTATTTT. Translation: CASHTGQGDSADTQYF. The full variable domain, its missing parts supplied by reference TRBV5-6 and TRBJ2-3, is DAGVTQSPTHLIKTRGQQVTLRCSPKSGHDTVSWYQQALGQGPQFIFQYYEEEERQRGNFPDRFSGHQFPNYSSELNVNALLLGDSALYLCASHTGQGDSADTQYFGPGTRLTVL.

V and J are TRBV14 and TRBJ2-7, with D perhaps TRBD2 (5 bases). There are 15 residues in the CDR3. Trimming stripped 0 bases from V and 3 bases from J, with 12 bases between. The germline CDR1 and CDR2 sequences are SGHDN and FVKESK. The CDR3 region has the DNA TGTGCCAGCAGCCAAGATCAAGCGGCCTTCTACGAGCAGTACTTC. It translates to CASSQDQAAFYEQYF.

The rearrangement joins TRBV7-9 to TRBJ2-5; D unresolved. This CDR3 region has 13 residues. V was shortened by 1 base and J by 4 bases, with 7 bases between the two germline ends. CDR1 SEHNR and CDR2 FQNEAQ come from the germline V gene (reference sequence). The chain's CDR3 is CASSLENLETQYF. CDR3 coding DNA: TGTGCCAGCAGCTTAGAGAACCTAGAGACCCAGTACTTC.

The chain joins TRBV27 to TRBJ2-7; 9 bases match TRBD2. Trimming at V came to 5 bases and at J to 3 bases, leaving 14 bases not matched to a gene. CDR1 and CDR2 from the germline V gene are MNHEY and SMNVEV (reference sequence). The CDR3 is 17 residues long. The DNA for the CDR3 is TGTGCCAGCAGTCCATCCCTTAGCGGGAGCGTCATCTACGAGCAGTACTTC. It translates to CASSPSLSGSVIYEQYF.

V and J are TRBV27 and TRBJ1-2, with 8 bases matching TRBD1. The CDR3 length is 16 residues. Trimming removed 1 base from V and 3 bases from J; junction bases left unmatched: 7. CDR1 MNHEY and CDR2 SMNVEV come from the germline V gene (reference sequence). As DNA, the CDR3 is TGTGCCAGCAGTTTATACAGGGGGGGGAGAGACTATGGCTACACCTTC. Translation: CASSLYRGGRDYGYTF.

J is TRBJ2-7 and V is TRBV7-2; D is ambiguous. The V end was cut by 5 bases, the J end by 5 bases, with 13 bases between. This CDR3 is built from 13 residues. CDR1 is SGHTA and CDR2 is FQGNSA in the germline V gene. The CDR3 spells CASSDPTVDEQYF. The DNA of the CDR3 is TGTGCCAGCAGCGATCCAACGGTAGACGAGCAGTACTTC.

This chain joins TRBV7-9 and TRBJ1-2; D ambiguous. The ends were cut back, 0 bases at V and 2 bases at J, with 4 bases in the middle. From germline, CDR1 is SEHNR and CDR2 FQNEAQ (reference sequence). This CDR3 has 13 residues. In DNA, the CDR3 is TGTGCCAGCAGCTTAGCCCAGAACTATGGCTACACCTTC. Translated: CASSLAQNYGYTF.

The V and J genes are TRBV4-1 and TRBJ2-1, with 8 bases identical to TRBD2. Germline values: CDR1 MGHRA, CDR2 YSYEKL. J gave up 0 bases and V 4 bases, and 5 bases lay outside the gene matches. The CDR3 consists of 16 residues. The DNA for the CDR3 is TGCGCCAGCAGCCCCTCAAGCGGGAGCTCCTACAATGAGCAGTTCTTC. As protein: CASSPSSGSSYNEQFF.

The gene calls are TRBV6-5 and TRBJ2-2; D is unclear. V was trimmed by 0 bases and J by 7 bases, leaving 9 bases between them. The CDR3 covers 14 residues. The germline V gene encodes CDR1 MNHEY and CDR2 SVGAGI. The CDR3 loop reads CASSYSRSRGELFF. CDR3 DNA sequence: TGTGCCAGCAGTTACTCGAGGAGTCGCGGGGAGCTGTTTTTT.